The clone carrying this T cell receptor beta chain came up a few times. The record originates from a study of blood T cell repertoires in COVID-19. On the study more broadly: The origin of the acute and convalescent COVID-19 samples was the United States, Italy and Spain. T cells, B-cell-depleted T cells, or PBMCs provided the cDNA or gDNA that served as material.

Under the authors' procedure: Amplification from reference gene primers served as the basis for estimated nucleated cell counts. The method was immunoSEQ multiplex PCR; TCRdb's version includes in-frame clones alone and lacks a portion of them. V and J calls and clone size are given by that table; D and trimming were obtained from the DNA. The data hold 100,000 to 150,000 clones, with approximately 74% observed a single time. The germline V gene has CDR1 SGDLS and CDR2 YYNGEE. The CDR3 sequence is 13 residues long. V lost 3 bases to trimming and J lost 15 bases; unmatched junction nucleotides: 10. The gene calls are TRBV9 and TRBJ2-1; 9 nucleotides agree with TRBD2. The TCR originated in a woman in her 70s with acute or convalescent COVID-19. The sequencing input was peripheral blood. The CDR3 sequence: CASSGSAGGHPFF. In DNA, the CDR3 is TGTGCCAGCAGCGGGTCCGCGGGGGGGCATCCGTTCTTC.